The clone carrying this T cell receptor (beta chain) showed up just once. Its target is not known. Germline V lookup: CDR1 MNHEY, CDR2 SVGAGI. This CDR3 spans 16 amino acids. Deletions cut 4 bases from V and 4 bases from J, with 19 bases between. These data originate in a study of cytomegalovirus exposure and HLA in healthy donors. Study information: The Caucasian-associated ancestry cluster contained approximately 81% of the 300 to 450 genotyped donors. Whole-study findings and limits: Presence/absence analysis assumed near-uniform sequencing depth across donors. Solely CMV serostatus was available to characterize immune exposure. Cytomegalovirus association was listed for about 180 TCR beta chains.

Use of 60 Vbeta and 13 Jbeta primers characterized the PCR. TCRdb keeps only in-frame clones here, not all; method: immunoSEQ multiplex PCR. The profile covers 150,000 to 200,000 clones, with 80% appearing a single time and approximately 6.3% taken by the ten largest. This TCR came from a man in his forties or fifties in good health and CMV-seropositive. What was sequenced was PBMCs. The V gene is TRBV6-5, the J gene TRBJ1-2; tentatively, D is TRBD1 (5 bases). This CDR3 is CASSSFRGGISYGYTF. For the CDR3, the DNA is TGTGCCAGCAGTTCCTTCCGGGGGGGGATTAGCTATGGCTACACCTTC.